The present T cell receptor (beta chain) was sequenced within a study of vaccination effects on CD4 cells after COVID-19. About the study: Approximately 2.1 million PBMC were placed in each well, which was supplemented with 10 IU/ml IL-2 and about 10 ug/ml peptides. General study results and limits: Newly vaccine-induced clones made up most of the convalescents' post-vaccine spike-reactive clones. The study got few convalescent patients and did not collect any early post-infection timepoints.

V was shortened by 3 bases and J by 1 base, with 6 bases between the two germline ends. CDR1 and CDR2 from the germline V gene are GTSNPN and SVGIG (reference sequence). The CDR3 sequence is 12 residues long. Culture proceeded for 9 to 11 days, and CD4+ T cells were then isolated. The person acquired a PCR-confirmed SARS-CoV-2 infection between March and December 2020. Each person got two doses of an mRNA SARS-CoV-2 vaccine, BNT162b2 or mRNA-1273. Cultures received IL-2 medium that replaced half the medium on days 3 and 7. In regard to this clone: The antigen is undetermined.

This table comes from immunoSEQ multiplex PCR, and its TCRdb copy is limited to in-frame clones, with some not included. The repertoire holds tens of thousands of clones, with around 72% as singletons. The sequenced sample was CD4+ T cells from PBMCs cultured without peptide, obtained after COVID-19 vaccination. The V and J genes are TRBV30 and TRBJ2-5; D unclear. This clonotype was sampled from a human donor who had a prior SARS-CoV-2 infection. For the CDR3, the DNA is TGTGCCTGGAGCGCAACCCAAGAGACCCAGTACTTC. This codes for CAWSATQETQYF.